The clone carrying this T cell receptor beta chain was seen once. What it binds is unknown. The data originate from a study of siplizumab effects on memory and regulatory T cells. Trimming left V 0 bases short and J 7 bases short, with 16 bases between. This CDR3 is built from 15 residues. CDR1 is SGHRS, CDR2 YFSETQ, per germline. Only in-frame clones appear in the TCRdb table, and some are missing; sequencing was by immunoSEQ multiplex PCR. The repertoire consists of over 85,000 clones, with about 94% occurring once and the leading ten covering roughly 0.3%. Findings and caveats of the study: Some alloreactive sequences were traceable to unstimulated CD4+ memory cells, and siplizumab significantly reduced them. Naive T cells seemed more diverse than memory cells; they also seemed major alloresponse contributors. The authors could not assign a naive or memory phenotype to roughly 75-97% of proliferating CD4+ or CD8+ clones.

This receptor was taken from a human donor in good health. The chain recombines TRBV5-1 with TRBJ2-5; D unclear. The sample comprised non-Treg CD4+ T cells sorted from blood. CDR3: CASSLVASTPGTQYF. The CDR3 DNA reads TGCGCCAGCAGCTTGGTGGCCAGCACCCCGGGGACCCAGTACTTC.